The next 22 T cell receptor beta chains were all read from a single sample in a study of T cells in Graves' hyperthyroidism and ophthalmopathy. The source material, RNA transcripts, was used to amplify TCR beta CDR3 regions. TCR CDR3 regions were first amplified by RT-PCR with HTBI primers. TCRdb re-derived calls from the multiplex PCR reads in MiXCR, one entry per CDR3 protein. The repertoire holds a few hundred thousand distinct CDR3 sequences, about 15% seen once, with about 30% in the top ten. Material for sequencing was blood. The receptors here all came from a woman aged 30 to 39 with Graves' hyperthyroidism.

This clonotype has just a few counts. V is TRBV5-1 and J is TRBJ1-1; 9 bases align to TRBD1. V trimming: 6 bases; J trimming: 0 bases; junction bases outside the gene matches: 9. This CDR3 region has 16 residues. Germline V gene sequence: CDR1 SGHRS, CDR2 YFSETQ. CDR3 DNA: TGCGCCAGCAACAACGGACAGGGGCGAATGAACACTGAAGCTTTCTTT. It codes for CASNNGQGRMNTEAFF.

The chain uses TRBV5-1 and TRBJ2-5; 15 nucleotides line up with TRBD2. Germline lookup yields CDR1 SGHRS and CDR2 YFSETQ. With V trimmed by 3 bases and J by 5 bases, 5 bases remained unmatched. This CDR3 region has 16 residues. The CDR3 coding sequence is TGCGCCAGCAGCTCCACCGGGACTAGCGGGGGGGAGACCCAGTACTTC. This encodes CASSSTGTSGGETQYF.

This clonotype was seen at least ten times. The genes are TRBV6-1 and TRBJ2-2; possible D gene TRBD2, 5 bases. V lost 0 bases and J 4 bases, leaving 9 bases between the germline ends. The CDR3 extends over 15 amino acids. Germline V gene data show CDR1 as MNHNS and CDR2 as SASEGT. The CDR3 loop reads CASSEAVAGTGELFF. CDR3 coding DNA: TGTGCCAGCAGTGAAGCCGTCGCGGGCACCGGGGAGCTGTTTTTT.

This clonotype has more than one count but fewer than ten. The chain recombines TRBV27 with TRBJ2-3, with 7 nucleotides matching TRBD2. The V gene's germline CDR1 is MNHEY and CDR2 SMNVEV (reference sequence). The CDR3 consists of 16 residues. With V trimmed by 3 bases and J by 4 bases, 10 bases remained unmatched. The CDR3 DNA reads as TGTGCCAGCAGTTTTTGGGCGGGAGACCCCCCAGATACGCAGTATTTT. Protein: CASSFWAGDPPDTQYF.

The chain recombines TRBV5-1 with TRBJ2-1; 8 bases map to TRBD2. The length of the CDR3 is 16 residues. Germline assignment: CDR1 SGHRS and CDR2 YFSETQ. The J segment lost 5 bases and the V segment lost 3 bases, leaving 10 bases of the junction unmatched. The CDR3, as DNA: TGCGCCAGCAGCTCGAGCCCGGGACTAGATAACAATGAGCAGTTCTTC. Amino acid sequence: CASSSSPGLDNNEQFF.

Ten or more counts support this clonotype. V usage is TRBV30 and J usage is TRBJ1-4; no clear D. The CDR3 is made up of 12 amino acids. V shed 0 bases and J shed 8 bases, with 7 bases lying between them. CDR1 and CDR2 (germline): GTSNPN, SVGIG (reference sequence). CDR3 protein: CAWSVRWEKLFF. In DNA, the CDR3 is TGTGCCTGGAGTGTAAGGTGGGAAAAACTGTTTTTT.

This clonotype was seen ten or more times. The chain carries TRBV28 and TRBJ2-1; 7 bases line up with TRBD2. The CDR3 is 15 amino acids. CDR1 MDHEN and CDR2 SYDVKM come from the germline V gene. With 0 bases clipped from V and 4 bases from J, the junction kept 3 bases outside the gene matches. The CDR3 DNA reads as TGTGCCAGCAGTTTATGGGCTAGCGGTTACAATGAGCAGTTCTTC. Translating it yields CASSLWASGYNEQFF. Using reference TRBV28 and TRBJ2-1 for the parts outside the CDR3, the full variable domain is DVKVTQSSRYLVKRTGEKVFLECVQDMDHENMFWYRQDPGLGLRLIYFSYDVKMKEKGDIPEGYSVSREKKERFSLILESASTNQTSMYLCASSLWASGYNEQFFGPGTRLTVL.

The chain employs TRBV24-1 and TRBJ2-5; D remains unclear. The CDR3 contains 13 residues. Germline CDR1 reads KGHDR; CDR2 reads SFDVKD. Trimming stripped 3 bases from V and 4 bases from J, with 8 bases between. As DNA, the CDR3 is TGTGCCACCAGTGATGGTTCAACAGAGACCCAGTACTTC. Amino acids: CATSDGSTETQYF.

This clonotype was detected a few times. The junction and the germline gene differ at one end; a read error may be behind it. The gene calls are TRBV27 and TRBJ2-1; no definite D call. This CDR3 has 13 residues. Looked up from germline, CDR1 is MNHEY and CDR2 is SMNVEV (reference sequence). The CDR3 nucleotides are TGTGCCAGCAGACGGAGCTCCTACAATGAGCAGTGCTTC. This codes for CASRRSSYNEQCF.

This clonotype was observed at least ten times. The V gene is TRBV18, the J gene TRBJ1-5, with D possibly being TRBD1 (5 bases). Germline V gene sequence: CDR1 KGHSH, CDR2 LQKENI. V lost 5 bases, J lost 1 base, and 15 bases lay in between. The CDR3 contains 16 residues. The CDR3 here is CASSSVRGESNQPQHF. DNA of the CDR3: TGTGCCAGCTCATCAGTTCGAGGGGAAAGCAATCAGCCCCAGCATTTT.

V is TRBV19 and J is TRBJ1-1, with a tentative D call TRBD1 (5 bases). Germline V gives CDR1 LNHDA, CDR2 SQIVND (reference sequence). This CDR3 spans 14 amino acids. Trimming took 2 bases from V and 0 from J, leaving 7 bases between them. CDR3 in amino acids: CASSIQGMNTEAFF. CDR3 DNA: TGTGCCAGTAGTATACAGGGCATGAACACTGAAGCTTTCTTT.

This clonotype was observed a few times. V is TRBV4-1 and J is TRBJ2-7, with 8 nucleotides matching TRBD1. The length of the CDR3 is 14 residues. The V segment lost 5 bases and the J segment 0 bases; nucleotides outside the gene matches: 3. The germline CDR1 and CDR2 sequences are MGHRA and YSYEKL. CDR3 bases: TGCGCCAGCAGCATAGACAGGGGCTCCTACGAGCAGTACTTC. Its protein product is CASSIDRGSYEQYF.

This clonotype was seen repeatedly, ten times or more. J is TRBJ2-5 and V is TRBV28, with a weak D call TRBD1 (6 bases). The CDR3 has 13 residues. The V and J ends lost 10 bases and 2 bases respectively, with 14 bases between them. Germline assignment: CDR1 MDHEN and CDR2 SYDVKM. The CDR3 DNA sequence: TGTGCCACCATAGGACAGAAACAAGAGACCCAGTACTTC. This translates into CATIGQKQETQYF.

The CDR3 sequence is CASRALAGGRTDTQYF. CDR3 DNA sequence: TGTGCCAGCAGAGCATTAGCGGGAGGGCGGACAGATACGCAGTATTTT. The V call is TRBV28, the J call TRBJ2-3, with TRBD2 matching 11 bases. The germline V gene encodes CDR1 MDHEN and CDR2 SYDVKM. There are 16 residues in the CDR3. After removal of 6 bases from V and 3 bases from J, the junction contained 8 bases not matched to a gene. Based on the CDR3 plus reference TRBV28 and TRBJ2-3, the full variable domain is DVKVTQSSRYLVKRTGEKVFLECVQDMDHENMFWYRQDPGLGLRLIYFSYDVKMKEKGDIPEGYSVSREKKERFSLILESASTNQTSMYLCASRALAGGRTDTQYFGPGTRLTVL.

The V and J genes are TRBV9 and TRBJ2-7, with 11 bases lining up with TRBD1. CDR1 is SGDLS, CDR2 YYNGEE, per germline. Trimming at V came to 3 bases and at J to 6 bases, leaving 2 bases not matched to a gene. The CDR3 covers 13 residues. This chain's CDR3 is CASSGGQGGEQYF. In DNA form, the CDR3 reads TGTGCCAGCAGCGGGGGACAGGGGGGCGAGCAGTACTTC.

The table lists this clonotype with many counts. V usage is TRBV28 and J usage is TRBJ2-5; 12 positions agree with TRBD1. The CDR3 has 16 amino acids. Germline trimming cut 7 bases from V and 4 bases from J; bases unmatched to any gene: 10. CDR1 and CDR2 from the germline V gene are MDHEN and SYDVKM. Here the CDR3 reads CASNLPGQGAGETQYF. CDR3 DNA: TGTGCCAGCAACCTACCGGGACAGGGGGCCGGAGAGACCCAGTACTTC.

This chain joins TRBV20-1 and TRBJ2-7, with 8 bases lining up with TRBD2. The CDR3 length is 17 residues. The germline CDR1 and CDR2 sequences are DFQATT and SNEGSKA (reference sequence). The CDR3 nucleotides read TGCAGCCCAACCTTCGCCCCGCCGGGACTAGGACACTACGAGCAGTACTTC. Its protein is CSPTFAPPGLGHYEQYF.

This clonotype turned up a few times. The rearrangement uses TRBV7-9 and TRBJ2-1, with D possibly matching TRBD1 (6 bases). The CDR3 is 17 residues long. Germline V gives CDR1 SEHNR, CDR2 FQNEAQ (reference sequence). The germline V and J ends were trimmed by 1 base and 0 bases, with 13 bases remaining between them. The CDR3 loop is CASSLDPTGSSYNEQFF. CDR3 nucleotides: TGTGCCAGCAGCTTAGACCCGACAGGTAGCTCCTACAATGAGCAGTTCTTC.

In this sample, this clonotype turned up many times. The rearrangement links TRBV12-3 or TRBV12-4 to TRBJ1-1, with D perhaps matching TRBD1 (6 bases). V lost 1 base to trimming and J lost 12 bases, with 15 bases between them. The CDR3 loop spans 13 amino acids. CDR3 sequence reads: CASSLEVGAATFF. The CDR3 DNA reads TGTGCCAGCAGTTTAGAGGTGGGGGCGGCAACTTTCTTT.

This clonotype was counted ten times or more. V and J are TRBV28 and TRBJ2-3; a possible D gene is TRBD2 (6 bases). V was cut by 4 bases and J by 4 bases, with 12 bases left in between. CDR1 is MDHEN, CDR2 SYDVKM, per germline. This CDR3 has 14 residues. The CDR3 protein is CASSSPGRSDTQYF. The CDR3 nucleotides are TGTGCCAGCAGTTCTCCGGGGAGGTCAGATACGCAGTATTTT.

This clonotype was picked up a small number of times. V gene TRBV2 combines with J gene TRBJ1-5; no reliable D call. The germline gives CDR1 SNHLY, CDR2 FYNNEI. The CDR3 covers 16 residues. V was trimmed by 3 bases and J by 0 bases, leaving 12 bases between them. The chain's CDR3 is CASSDSYYNSNQPQHF. For the CDR3, the DNA is TGTGCCAGCAGTGACAGCTACTACAATAGCAATCAGCCCCAGCATTTT.

This clonotype was seen repeatedly, ten times or more. This sequence joins TRBV9 and TRBJ2-1; a weak D match, TRBD2 (6 bases). Trimming pared 7 bases from V and 5 bases from J, leaving 16 bases between. Germline-derived CDR1 and CDR2 are SGDLS and YYNGEE. This CDR3 has 14 residues. Written as DNA, the CDR3 is TGTGCCAGCGCCGGAGGGTTCGGGAACAATGAGCAGTTCTTC. Its translation: CASAGGFGNNEQFF.